Listed here are 21 T cell receptor beta chains from one sample, sequenced in a study of identical twins. TCRdb fed the 5' RACE reads into MiXCR, producing one record per CDR3 protein. The data hold 690,000 or so distinct CDR3 sequences, with 5.5% to 6.5% observed a single time. Sample: naive T cells sorted from blood. The receptors originated from a man between 18 and 29 years old in good health.

This clonotype was recorded a few times. The chain has TRBV2 and TRBJ2-7; D is unclear. This CDR3 spans 13 amino acids. From germline, CDR1 is SNHLY and CDR2 FYNNEI. Trimming took 3 bases from V and 7 from J, leaving 13 bases between them. In nucleotides, the CDR3 is TGTGCCAGCAGTGAGAGTCGGTATGAGGAGCAGTACGTC. It specifies CASSESRYEEQYV.

This clonotype has a handful of counts. The chain carries TRBV5-1 and TRBJ2-6; 7 positions match TRBD1. From germline, CDR1 is SGHRS and CDR2 YFSETQ. The CDR3 totals 20 residues. J gave up 0 bases and V 4 bases, and 16 bases lay outside the gene matches. This chain's CDR3 is CASSRLIGQAGFSGANVLTF. The CDR3 region has the DNA TGCGCCAGCAGCCGATTAATAGGACAGGCGGGCTTCTCTGGGGCCAACGTCCTGACTTTC.

The chain links TRBV6-2 or TRBV6-3 to TRBJ2-7; D may be TRBD2 (6 bases). Looked up from germline, CDR1 is MNHEY and CDR2 is SVGEGT. This CDR3 spans 15 amino acids. V lost 0 bases and J lost 2, with 11 bases in between. The CDR3: CASSYSAGHPYEQYV. In nucleotides, the CDR3 is TGTGCCAGCAGTTACTCCGCGGGGCATCCCTACGAGCAGTACGTC.

This clonotype was seen a handful of times. The genes are TRBV7-9 and TRBJ2-2; D may be TRBD2 (7 bases). This CDR3 is built from 17 residues. V shed 4 bases and J shed 6 bases, with 21 bases lying between them. Germline V gene lookup returns CDR1 SEHNR and CDR2 FQNEAQ (reference sequence). This CDR3 is CASSSPEGGTSPGELFF. CDR3 coding DNA: TGTGCCAGCAGCTCCCCCGAGGGGGGGACCTCGCCCGGGGAGCTGTTTTTT.

The rearrangement uses TRBV3-1 and TRBJ1-2; TRBD1 matches at 9 bases. Germline values: CDR1 LGHDT, CDR2 YNNKEL (reference sequence). The CDR3 loop spans 14 amino acids. V was clipped by 7 bases and J by 4 bases; unmatched bases: 7. CDR3 amino acids: CASTPDRGAYGYTF. The CDR3 bases are TGTGCCAGCACCCCGGACAGGGGCGCCTATGGCTACACCTTC.

Concerning this clonotype itself: The germline gene is not matched at one end of the junction; a read error may be the cause. The chain links TRBV12-3 or TRBV12-4 to TRBJ1-2; a weak D match, TRBD1 (5 bases). The CDR3 length is 11 residues. In nucleotides, the CDR3 is TGTGCCAGCAGCTCCGGGGGACCTGGGGTGTTC. Translated, it gives CASSSGGPGVF.

The chain carries TRBV6-5 and TRBJ2-7; 7 positions agree with TRBD1. V shed 7 bases and J 0 bases; nucleotides not matched to a gene: 6. The CDR3 consists of 14 residues. Germline-derived CDR1 and CDR2 are MNHEY and SVGAGI. DNA for the CDR3: TGTGCCAGCAATTTGAAGGGGGCCTCCTACGAGCAGTACTTC. It translates to CASNLKGASYEQYF.

This clonotype was detected a few times. The chain uses TRBV14 and TRBJ2-7, with no clear D. There are 15 residues in the CDR3. Germline-derived CDR1 and CDR2 are SGHDN and FVKESK. V was clipped by 6 bases and J by 6 bases, with 21 bases between them. The CDR3 DNA reads as TGTGCCAGCAGTCAAAGGGCAGGCACGGCCGGCGAGCAGTACGTC. It encodes CASSQRAGTAGEQYV.

This clonotype has at least ten counts. The chain combines TRBV4-2 with TRBJ1-5; D call uncertain. The length of the CDR3 is 14 residues. V was shortened by 0 bases and J by 4 bases, with 7 bases between the two germline ends. The V gene's germline CDR1 is LGHNA and CDR2 YNFKEQ. The CDR3 sequence is CASSQDVGNQPQHF. CDR3 coding DNA: TGTGCCAGCAGCCAAGATGTGGGAAATCAGCCCCAGCATTTT.

The rearrangement links TRBV4-1 to TRBJ2-6; TRBD1 aligns across 8 bases. The J segment lost 2 bases and the V segment lost 6 bases, leaving 3 bases of the junction unmatched. CDR1 MGHRA and CDR2 YSYEKL come from the germline V gene. There are 15 residues in the CDR3. The CDR3 DNA reads TGCGCCAGCAGGGAGACAGGGGCTGGGGCCAACGTCCTGACTTTC. Residues: CASRETGAGANVLTF.

This chain connects TRBV10-2 to TRBJ2-7; D is unresolved. Germline CDR1 WSHSY, CDR2 SAAADI. V dropped 10 bases and J dropped 5 bases, with 9 bases sitting between them. This CDR3 contains 10 residues. The CDR3 is CATPVDEQYV. In DNA form, the CDR3 reads TGCGCCACCCCGGTGGACGAGCAGTACGTC.

This clonotype was seen ten or more times. The chain uses TRBV20-1 and TRBJ2-7, with D possibly TRBD2 on 6 matching bases. The CDR3 runs 13 residues. Trimming took 8 bases from V and 2 from J, leaving 16 bases between them. Germline V gene lookup returns CDR1 DFQATT and CDR2 SNEGSKA (reference sequence). CDR3: CSLYNGGTYEQYF. In DNA, the CDR3 is TGCAGTTTGTACAACGGGGGAACCTACGAGCAGTACTTC.

A few counts support this clonotype. The chain uses TRBV9 and TRBJ2-2; TRBD2 is a possible D gene (6 bases). The CDR3 sequence is 16 residues long. V lost 4 bases and J lost 3, with 16 bases in between. Germline-derived CDR1 and CDR2 are SGDLS and YYNGEE. CDR3 in amino acids: CASSPSGREYTGELFF. CDR3 nucleotide sequence: TGTGCCAGCAGCCCCAGCGGTCGGGAGTACACCGGGGAGCTGTTTTTT. Using reference TRBV9 and TRBJ2-2 for the parts outside the CDR3, the full variable domain is DSGVTQTPKHLITATGQRVTLRCSPRSGDLSVYWYQQSLDQGLQFLIQYYNGEERAKGNILERFSAQQFPDLHSELNLSSLELGDSALYFCASSPSGREYTGELFFGEGSRLTVL.

This chain links TRBV28 with TRBJ2-1; tentatively, D is TRBD2 (5 bases). Trimming shortened V by 5 bases and J by 10 bases, and 12 bases separated the two germline ends. Germline loops: CDR1 MDHEN, CDR2 SYDVKM. The CDR3 consists of 12 residues. CDR3 DNA: TGTGCCAGCAGTCCCGGCGAGCGGGAGCAGTTCTTC. It translates to CASSPGEREQFF.

This clonotype was detected ten times or more. The rearrangement uses TRBV29-1 and TRBJ2-3; no clear D. The V gene's germline CDR1 is SQVTM and CDR2 ANQGSEA. The CDR3 has 16 residues. Trimming took off 0 bases at V and 4 bases at J, with 17 bases between the two ends. CDR3 loop: CSVEDLVENGSDTQYF. Written as DNA, the CDR3 is TGCAGCGTTGAAGATCTCGTGGAAAACGGGTCAGATACGCAGTATTTT.

In its sample, this clonotype was seen a few times. V is TRBV28 and J is TRBJ2-1, with TRBD2 matching 10 bases. V shed 5 bases, J shed 1 base, and the junction held 5 bases outside the gene matches. Germline lookup yields CDR1 MDHEN and CDR2 SYDVKM. This CDR3 contains 16 residues. The CDR3 bases are TGTGCCAGCAGTCGAACTAGCGGGGATTCCTACAATGAGCAGTTCTTC. It yields the protein CASSRTSGDSYNEQFF.

This clonotype was counted a few times. The chain couples TRBV5-1 to TRBJ2-7, with 13 bases identical to TRBD2. The germline V gene encodes CDR1 SGHRS and CDR2 YFSETQ. After removal of 9 bases from V and 0 bases from J, the junction contained 3 bases not matched to a gene. This CDR3 region has 14 residues. The CDR3 reads CATRTSGSSYEQYF. The CDR3 DNA is TGCGCCACTCGGACTAGCGGGAGCTCCTACGAGCAGTACTTC.

The chain combines TRBV14 with TRBJ2-3; D remains unclear. This CDR3 contains 15 residues. The ends were cut back, 4 bases at V and 0 bases at J, with 11 bases in the middle. The germline CDR1 and CDR2 sequences are SGHDN and FVKESK. The CDR3 bases are TGTGCCAGCAGCCTCAATACTATTAGCACAGATACGCAGTATTTT. Its protein product is CASSLNTISTDTQYF. Filled out from reference TRBV14 and TRBJ2-3, the complete variable domain reads EAGVTQFPSHSVIEKGQTVTLRCDPISGHDNLYWYRRVMGKEIKFLLHFVKESKQDESGMPNNRFLAERTGGTYSTLKVQPAELEDSGVYFCASSLNTISTDTQYFGPGTRLTVL.

The CDR3 bases are TGCGCCAGCAGTGGAGGGAGTGCGGGTCGGGAGACCCAGTACTTC. Protein product: CASSGGSAGRETQYF. V and J are TRBV10-1 and TRBJ2-5; a possible D gene is TRBD2 (5 bases). The germline V gene encodes CDR1 WNHNN and CDR2 SYGVQD (reference sequence). V was pared by 4 bases and J by 5 bases, with 17 bases between. The CDR3 is 15 residues long.

A few counts support this clonotype. The V gene is TRBV15, the J gene TRBJ2-3; no firm D call. CDR1 is LNHNV and CDR2 is YYDKDF in the germline V gene (reference sequence). Between the trimmed V and J ends, which lost 9 bases and 0 bases, there was a span of 13 bases. This CDR3 region has 14 residues. CDR3: CATPPAESTDTQYF. CDR3 coding DNA: TGTGCCACTCCGCCGGCGGAAAGCACAGATACGCAGTATTTT.

This clonotype has at least ten counts. This chain connects TRBV12-3 or TRBV12-4 to TRBJ2-5, with D perhaps given as TRBD1 or TRBD2 (5 bases each). The CDR3 has 14 amino acids. Trimming took off 5 bases at V and 2 bases at J, with 12 bases between the two ends. DNA for the CDR3: TGTGCCAGCAGTACTCCGGGACCTCAAGAGACCCAGTACTTC. Translation gives CASSTPGPQETQYF.